Following are 8 T cell receptor beta chains from one sample sequenced in a study of chemoradiotherapy in HPV16-positive cancers. Only in-frame clones appear in the TCRdb table, and some are missing; sequencing was by immunoSEQ multiplex PCR. This table has about 5,600 clones, more than 65% appearing once. The input for sequencing was tumor tissue, taken from a patient who underwent chemoradiotherapy. These receptors came from a human donor with HPV-associated anogenital cancer.

The gene calls are TRBV6-6 and TRBJ2-2; D not resolved. The CDR3 loop spans 12 amino acids. Germline V gene data show CDR1 as MNHNY and CDR2 as SVGAGI (reference sequence). Trimming cost V 0 bases and J 6 bases, with 2 bases left between them. DNA of the CDR3: TGTGCCAGCAGTTACTCGGCCGGGGAGCTGTTTTTT. The encoded protein is CASSYSAGELFF.

This clone was seen only once. The chain uses TRBV2 and TRBJ2-5; the D gene is possibly TRBD1 (6 bases). Germline CDR1 reads SNHLY; CDR2 reads FYNNEI. This CDR3 has 14 amino acids. V gave up 8 bases and J gave up 4 bases, with 17 bases separating them. CDR3 residues: CASQWEPQGETQYF. The CDR3 DNA sequence: TGTGCCAGCCAATGGGAGCCACAGGGAGAGACCCAGTACTTC.

V gene TRBV6-5 combines with J gene TRBJ2-1; no definite D call. CDR3 length equals 15 residues. Germline values: CDR1 MNHEY, CDR2 SVGAGI. Trimming took 6 bases from V and 1 from J, leaving 13 bases between them. CDR3 sequence (DNA): TGTGCCAGCAGCCCGGCCCCACTATCCTACAATGAGCAGTTCTTC. Amino acids: CASSPAPLSYNEQFF.

The rearrangement uses TRBV7-2 and TRBJ1-1; D gene unclear. CDR3 size: 13 residues. V lost 2 bases and J lost 1, with 5 bases in between. CDR1 is SGHTA, CDR2 FQGNSA, per germline. Here the CDR3 reads CASSLWGNTEAFF. The CDR3 DNA is TGTGCCAGCAGCTTATGGGGGAACACTGAAGCTTTCTTT.

By frequency in the sample, this clone is large. The CDR3 DNA reads as TGTGCCAGTAGTATTTCGGGGACAGGGGGCAGCTCCTACGAGCAGTACTTC. This sequence encodes CASSISGTGGSSYEQYF. V usage is TRBV19 and J usage is TRBJ2-7; 12 bases are shared with TRBD1. The V gene's germline CDR1 is LNHDA and CDR2 SQIVND (reference sequence). J gave up 0 bases and V 3 bases, and 6 bases lay outside the gene matches. There are 17 residues in the CDR3. Combining the CDR3 with reference TRBV19 and TRBJ2-7 gives the whole variable domain DGGITQSPKYLFRKEGQNVTLSCEQNLNHDAMYWYRQDPGQGLRLIYYSQIVNDFQKGDIAEGYSVSREKKESFPLTVTSAQKNPTAFYLCASSISGTGGSSYEQYFGPGTRLTVT.

The chain links TRBV5-4 to TRBJ2-2; D gene ambiguous. Germline V gene sequence: CDR1 SGHNT, CDR2 YYREEE (reference sequence). The CDR3 sequence is 16 residues long. V lost 4 bases and J lost 3, with 16 bases in between. CDR3 coding DNA: TGTGCCAGCAGCCACAGATGGACGGCGGACACCGGGGAGCTGTTTTTT. This codes for CASSHRWTADTGELFF.

This clone appeared a single time. V and J are TRBV6-7 and TRBJ2-2; D unclear. TRBV6-7 carries the ORF label, with uncertain function. V lost 0 bases to trimming and J lost 0 bases, with 11 bases between them. This CDR3 is built from 17 residues. In nucleotides, the CDR3 is TGTGCCAGCAGTTACTCTTCGGCTTCACCGAACACCGGGGAGCTGTTTTTT. Translated: CASSYSSASPNTGELFF.

The V gene is TRBV7-3, the J gene TRBJ2-3; 11 bases align to TRBD2. Germline V gene sequence: CDR1 SGHTA, CDR2 FQGTGA. V dropped 4 bases and J dropped 3; count of bases not matched to a gene: 6. The CDR3 is 16 residues long. This chain's CDR3 is CASSYLSGGATDTQYF. Here the CDR3 DNA reads TGTGCCAGCAGCTACCTTAGCGGGGGGGCAACAGATACGCAGTATTTT.